This TCR beta chain was recovered during a study of cytomegalovirus exposure and HLA in healthy donors. Study overall: T cells numbering about 179 million yielded 95 million to 140 million unique TCR beta sequences in an earlier analysis. Findings of the study overall: Immune exposure was documented only through CMV serostatus.

A word on this clone: Its target is not known.

The CDR3 contains 15 residues. Germline loops: CDR1 SGDLS, CDR2 YYNGEE. V dropped 4 bases and J dropped 5; count of bases not matched to a gene: 8. Vbeta (60) and Jbeta (13) primers were used in the PCR. Measured with immunoSEQ multiplex PCR; TCRdb has only the in-frame clones, and not every one. The sample records 150,000 to 200,000 clones, approximately 85% being singletons. The sequence was obtained from a woman aged 45 to 65 in good health and CMV-seronegative. The source material was PBMCs. This rearrangement joins TRBV9 to TRBJ2-2; 7 positions match TRBD2. The CDR3, as DNA: TGTGCCAGCAGCCCGGAGCGGGGATGGACCGGGGAGCTGTTTTTT. Protein sequence: CASSPERGWTGELFF.